These T cell receptor beta chains were read from a single sample in a study of blood T cell repertoires in COVID-19. Profiled with immunoSEQ multiplex PCR; TCRdb holds only in-frame clones, not every one. The sample shows about 330,000 clones, 86% of them seen only once. Sequencing used peripheral blood. The origin of the receptors is a woman aged 50 to 60 with acute or convalescent COVID-19. Each CDR3 is given with its conserved first and last residue. D genes are given only for firm matches. Clone size appears in some rows only: once, few, many, or a class for an expanded clone.

abundance: once; j_gene: TRBJ2-7; v_gene: TRBV18; d_gene: TRBD2; len: 15; CDR3aa: CASSHRTSGSIEQYF; CDR3nt: TGTGCCAGCTCACACAGGACTAGCGGGAGTATCGAGCAGTACTTC
abundance: .; j_gene: TRBJ2-3; v_gene: TRBV18; d_gene: .; len: 20; CDR3aa: CASSRTRDFPPRPGTDTQYF; CDR3nt: TGTGCCAGCTCACGAACCAGGGACTTTCCCCCGAGGCCTGGCACAGATACGCAGTATTTT
abundance: .; j_gene: TRBJ2-7; v_gene: TRBV5-1; d_gene: TRBD1; len: 15; CDR3aa: CASSLWTGLPYEQYF; CDR3nt: TGCGCCAGCAGCTTGTGGACAGGGTTGCCCTACGAGCAGTACTTC
abundance: .; j_gene: TRBJ1-1; v_gene: TRBV7-3; d_gene: .; len: 14; CDR3aa: CASSVGDSGAGAFF; CDR3nt: TGTGCCAGCAGCGTAGGGGATAGCGGGGCTGGGGCTTTCTTT
abundance: .; j_gene: TRBJ2-7; v_gene: TRBV30; d_gene: TRBD2; len: 15; CDR3aa: CAWDLRRGGSYEQYF; CDR3nt: TGTGCCTGGGATCTCCGTCGGGGGGGGTCCTACGAGCAGTACTTC
abundance: .; j_gene: TRBJ2-2; v_gene: TRBV20-1; d_gene: .; len: 14; CDR3aa: CSASGAGVPGELFF; CDR3nt: TGCAGTGCTAGTGGGGCAGGGGTACCCGGGGAGCTGTTTTTT
abundance: once; j_gene: TRBJ1-1; v_gene: TRBV30; d_gene: .; len: 13; CDR3aa: CAWSRTGNTEAFF; CDR3nt: TGTGCCTGGAGTAGAACAGGGAACACTGAAGCTTTCTTT
abundance: .; j_gene: TRBJ2-1; v_gene: TRBV5-6; d_gene: .; len: 15; CDR3aa: CASSFRPVSYNEQFF; CDR3nt: TGTGCCAGCAGCTTTCGCCCAGTATCCTACAATGAGCAGTTCTTC
abundance: few; j_gene: TRBJ2-7; v_gene: TRBV11-1; d_gene: TRBD2; len: 16; CDR3aa: CASSPGRGGPTYEQYF; CDR3nt: TGTGCCAGCAGCCCGGGGCGGGGGGGCCCAACCTACGAGCAGTACTTC
abundance: once; j_gene: TRBJ1-2; v_gene: TRBV12-3/TRBV12-4; d_gene: .; len: 12; CDR3aa: CASSLGQVGYTF; CDR3nt: TGTGCCAGCAGTTTGGGGCAGGTTGGCTACACCTTC
abundance: once; j_gene: TRBJ2-7; v_gene: TRBV5-3; d_gene: .; len: 14; CDR3aa: CARSLEQEFHEQYF; CDR3nt: TGTGCCAGAAGCTTGGAACAGGAGTTCCACGAGCAGTACTTC
abundance: .; j_gene: TRBJ2-3; v_gene: TRBV29-1; d_gene: TRBD2; len: 14; CDR3aa: CSVATSGTTDTQYF; CDR3nt: TGCAGCGTTGCCACTAGCGGGACGACAGATACGCAGTATTTT
abundance: .; j_gene: TRBJ2-1; v_gene: TRBV7-7; d_gene: .; len: 13; CDR3aa: CASSSDWGDEQFF; CDR3nt: TGTGCTAGCAGCTCAGACTGGGGGGATGAGCAGTTCTTC
abundance: .; j_gene: TRBJ1-2; v_gene: TRBV28; d_gene: .; len: 14; CDR3aa: CASSGGNANYGYTF; CDR3nt: TGTGCCAGCAGCGGGGGTAACGCGAACTATGGCTACACCTTC
abundance: few; j_gene: TRBJ1-5; v_gene: TRBV19; d_gene: .; len: 16; CDR3aa: CASTPRGMWSNQPQHF; CDR3nt: TGTGCCAGTACCCCTCGGGGGATGTGGAGCAATCAGCCCCAGCATTTT
abundance: .; j_gene: TRBJ1-6; v_gene: TRBV28; d_gene: TRBD1; len: 15; CDR3aa: CPSSFWDRGCSPLHF; CDR3nt: TGTCCAAGCAGTTTCTGGGACAGGGGCTGTTCACCCCTCCACTTT
abundance: .; j_gene: TRBJ2-5; v_gene: TRBV7-2; d_gene: TRBD2; len: 13; CDR3aa: CASSWTSAETQYF; CDR3nt: TGTGCCAGCAGCTGGACTAGCGCGGAGACCCAGTACTTC
abundance: .; j_gene: TRBJ2-3; v_gene: TRBV5-1; d_gene: .; len: 15; CDR3aa: CASSRGASGTDTQYF; CDR3nt: TGCGCCAGCAGCCGCGGGGCTAGCGGCACAGATACGCAGTATTTT
abundance: .; j_gene: TRBJ1-1; v_gene: TRBV19; d_gene: .; len: 12; CDR3aa: CASSMQDTEAFF; CDR3nt: TGTGCCAGTAGTATGCAGGACACTGAAGCTTTCTTT
abundance: .; j_gene: TRBJ1-5; v_gene: TRBV28; d_gene: TRBD1; len: 15; CDR3aa: CASRNGQGNNQPQHF; CDR3nt: TGTGCCAGCAGAAACGGACAGGGTAACAATCAGCCCCAGCATTTT
abundance: .; j_gene: TRBJ2-4; v_gene: TRBV10-2; d_gene: TRBD2; len: 19; CDR3aa: CASSQYLAGVLLAKNIQYF; CDR3nt: TGCGCCAGCAGTCAATATCTAGCGGGAGTCCTACTAGCCAAAAACATTCAGTACTTC
abundance: .; j_gene: TRBJ2-1; v_gene: TRBV6-5; d_gene: .; len: 13; CDR3aa: CASSSNYGDEQFF; CDR3nt: TGTGCCAGCAGTTCGAACTACGGGGATGAGCAGTTCTTC
abundance: once; j_gene: TRBJ1-2; v_gene: TRBV6-1; d_gene: .; len: 18; CDR3aa: CASSDAIRGFGRNYGYTF; CDR3nt: TGTGCCAGCAGTGACGCGATTCGGGGATTTGGACGCAACTATGGCTACACCTTC
abundance: .; j_gene: TRBJ2-6; v_gene: TRBV5-4; d_gene: TRBD1; len: 16; CDR3aa: CASSSQGAAGANVLTF; CDR3nt: TGTGCCAGCAGCTCACAGGGGGCGGCTGGGGCCAACGTCCTGACTTTC
abundance: few; j_gene: TRBJ1-1; v_gene: TRBV7-9; d_gene: TRBD1; len: 14; CDR3aa: CASSPGTANTEAFF; CDR3nt: TGTGCCAGCAGCCCAGGGACAGCAAATACTGAAGCTTTCTTT
abundance: .; j_gene: TRBJ2-7; v_gene: TRBV12-5; d_gene: TRBD2; len: 13; CDR3aa: CASGFGGSYEQYF; CDR3nt: TGTGCTAGTGGTTTCGGGGGGTCCTACGAGCAGTACTTC
abundance: .; j_gene: TRBJ2-7; v_gene: TRBV11-2; d_gene: TRBD1; len: 13; CDR3aa: CASSLGGQDEQYF; CDR3nt: TGTGCCAGCAGCTTAGGGGGACAGGACGAGCAGTACTTC
abundance: .; j_gene: TRBJ2-7; v_gene: TRBV28; d_gene: .; len: 14; CDR3aa: CASSLRGSGLRQYF; CDR3nt: TGTGCCAGCAGTTTGCGGGGTTCTGGGCTCAGGCAGTACTTC
abundance: .; j_gene: TRBJ2-7; v_gene: TRBV4-3; d_gene: TRBD2; len: 18; CDR3aa: CASSQVLWPLAEAVRQYF; CDR3nt: TGCGCCAGCAGCCAAGTTCTCTGGCCCCTAGCGGAGGCAGTTCGGCAGTACTTC
abundance: .; j_gene: TRBJ1-2; v_gene: TRBV6-5; d_gene: .; len: 15; CDR3aa: CASSARDIGGYGYTF; CDR3nt: TGTGCCAGCAGCGCCCGGGACATTGGGGGCTATGGCTACACCTTC
abundance: .; j_gene: TRBJ1-5; v_gene: TRBV25-1; d_gene: TRBD1; len: 15; CDR3aa: CASSEGQQHNQPQHF; CDR3nt: TGTGCCAGCAGTGAGGGACAGCAGCACAATCAGCCCCAGCATTTT
abundance: .; j_gene: TRBJ2-5; v_gene: TRBV4-1; d_gene: TRBD1; len: 16; CDR3aa: CASSHANSDREETQYF; CDR3nt: TGCGCCAGCAGCCACGCCAACTCCGACAGGGAAGAGACCCAGTACTTC
abundance: .; j_gene: TRBJ1-5; v_gene: TRBV19; d_gene: .; len: 13; CDR3aa: CASSIRNYQPQHF; CDR3nt: TGTGCCAGTAGTATCAGGAATTATCAGCCCCAGCATTTT
abundance: .; j_gene: TRBJ2-5; v_gene: TRBV15; d_gene: TRBD1; len: 17; CDR3aa: CATSRDKGQGALETQYF; CDR3nt: TGTGCCACCAGCAGAGATAAGGGACAGGGGGCTTTAGAGACCCAGTACTTC
abundance: .; j_gene: TRBJ1-2; v_gene: TRBV29-1; d_gene: TRBD1; len: 16; CDR3aa: CSVLRDRGAGGYGYTF; CDR3nt: TGCAGCGTACTCCGGGACAGGGGGGCTGGTGGCTATGGCTACACCTTC
abundance: .; j_gene: TRBJ2-7; v_gene: TRBV30; d_gene: .; len: 14; CDR3aa: CAWGVMGRTYEQYF; CDR3nt: TGTGCCTGGGGAGTCATGGGGAGGACTTACGAGCAGTACTTC
abundance: .; j_gene: TRBJ1-2; v_gene: TRBV27; d_gene: .; len: 12; CDR3aa: CASAWGGHAPTF; CDR3nt: TGTGCCAGCGCCTGGGGGGGACATGCGCCAACCTTC
abundance: once; j_gene: TRBJ2-3; v_gene: TRBV25-1; d_gene: TRBD2; len: 16; CDR3aa: CASSKRLAGSTDTQYF; CDR3nt: TGTGCCAGCAGTAAAAGACTAGCGGGGAGCACAGATACGCAGTATTTT
abundance: .; j_gene: TRBJ1-1; v_gene: TRBV7-6; d_gene: TRBD1; len: 15; CDR3aa: CASSLTTGVNTEAFF; CDR3nt: TGTGCCAGCAGCTTAACCACAGGGGTGAACACTGAAGCTTTCTTT
abundance: .; j_gene: TRBJ1-5; v_gene: TRBV29-1; d_gene: .; len: 13; CDR3aa: CSVGSGRGQPQHF; CDR3nt: TGCAGCGTTGGTTCGGGGAGAGGGCAGCCCCAGCATTTT
abundance: .; j_gene: TRBJ2-1; v_gene: TRBV7-8; d_gene: TRBD2; len: 19; CDR3aa: CASSLRGLESGTRSDEQFF; CDR3nt: TGTGCCAGCAGCTTAAGGGGCTTGGAGTCCGGGACTAGGTCAGATGAGCAGTTCTTC
abundance: .; j_gene: TRBJ2-5; v_gene: TRBV11-2; d_gene: .; len: 13; CDR3aa: CASSFGDQETQYF; CDR3nt: TGTGCCAGCAGCTTCGGGGACCAAGAGACCCAGTACTTC
abundance: once; j_gene: TRBJ2-7; v_gene: TRBV5-4; d_gene: .; len: 18; CDR3aa: CASSLKVGQLRPPYEQYF; CDR3nt: TGTGCCAGCAGCTTGAAGGTAGGACAGTTAAGACCGCCCTACGAGCAGTACTTC
abundance: .; j_gene: TRBJ2-7; v_gene: TRBV11-1; d_gene: .; len: 12; CDR3aa: CASSPTFYEQYF; CDR3nt: TGTGCCAGCAGCCCGACTTTTTACGAGCAGTACTTC
abundance: .; j_gene: TRBJ2-1; v_gene: TRBV9; d_gene: .; len: 16; CDR3aa: CASSKRPHSGLNEQFF; CDR3nt: TGTGCCAGCAGCAAAAGACCGCATTCGGGTCTCAATGAGCAGTTCTTC
abundance: .; j_gene: TRBJ1-1; v_gene: TRBV27; d_gene: .; len: 13; CDR3aa: CASSFPGMTEAFF; CDR3nt: TGTGCCAGCAGTTTCCCAGGAATGACTGAAGCTTTCTTT
abundance: .; j_gene: TRBJ2-1; v_gene: TRBV7-3; d_gene: .; len: 16; CDR3aa: CASSLTEPVSYNEQFF; CDR3nt: TGTGCCAGCAGCTTAACGGAGCCAGTGTCCTACAATGAGCAGTTCTTC
abundance: .; j_gene: TRBJ1-2; v_gene: TRBV7-9; d_gene: TRBD1; len: 15; CDR3aa: CASSLLQGANYGYTF; CDR3nt: TGTGCCAGCAGCTTACTACAGGGGGCGAACTATGGCTACACCTTC
abundance: once; j_gene: TRBJ1-5; v_gene: TRBV5-1; d_gene: .; len: 17; CDR3aa: CASSLDGRQGSAVVQHF; CDR3nt: TGCGCCAGCAGCTTGGATGGGCGCCAGGGCTCGGCAGTGGTCCAGCATTTT
abundance: .; j_gene: TRBJ2-7; v_gene: TRBV19; d_gene: TRBD1; len: 12; CDR3aa: CATTGHTYEQYF; CDR3nt: TGTGCCACGACAGGGCACACCTACGAGCAGTACTTC
abundance: .; j_gene: TRBJ2-2; v_gene: TRBV7-3; d_gene: TRBD2; len: 16; CDR3aa: CASSPAGGANTGELFF; CDR3nt: TGTGCCAGCAGCCCCGCTGGGGGGGCGAACACCGGGGAGCTGTTTTTT
abundance: .; j_gene: TRBJ1-5; v_gene: TRBV4-2; d_gene: .; len: 16; CDR3aa: CASSQDLRGSNQPQHF; CDR3nt: TGTGCCAGCAGCCAAGATCTCAGGGGCAGCAATCAGCCCCAGCATTTT
abundance: .; j_gene: TRBJ1-1; v_gene: TRBV4-1; d_gene: .; len: 15; CDR3aa: CASSQAQGPGTEAFF; CDR3nt: TGCGCCAGCAGCCAAGCTCAGGGGCCGGGCACTGAAGCTTTCTTT
abundance: .; j_gene: TRBJ2-2; v_gene: TRBV5-1; d_gene: TRBD2; len: 15; CDR3aa: CASGGTSGITGELFF; CDR3nt: TGCGCCAGCGGAGGGACTAGCGGGATCACCGGGGAGCTGTTTTTT
abundance: .; j_gene: TRBJ1-4; v_gene: TRBV5-8; d_gene: .; len: 14; CDR3aa: CASPMRGWDEKLFF; CDR3nt: TGTGCCAGCCCCATGAGGGGGTGGGATGAAAAACTGTTTTTT
abundance: once; j_gene: TRBJ2-3; v_gene: TRBV7-2; d_gene: TRBD1; len: 14; CDR3aa: CASSLGQGTDTQYF; CDR3nt: TGTGCCAGCAGCTTGGGACAGGGGACAGATACGCAGTATTTT
abundance: once; j_gene: TRBJ2-7; v_gene: TRBV7-9; d_gene: TRBD2; len: 15; CDR3aa: CASSLLRGRAGEQYF; CDR3nt: TGTGCCAGCAGCTTACTGCGCGGGAGGGCGGGGGAGCAGTACTTC
abundance: .; j_gene: TRBJ2-5; v_gene: TRBV18; d_gene: .; len: 15; CDR3aa: CASSDRDKIKETQYF; CDR3nt: TGTGCCAGCTCCGACCGAGACAAGATTAAAGAGACCCAGTACTTC
abundance: .; j_gene: TRBJ2-1; v_gene: TRBV3-1/TRBV3-2; d_gene: .; len: 13; CDR3aa: CASSQDWGGEQFF; CDR3nt: TGTGCCAGCAGCCAAGATTGGGGCGGTGAGCAGTTCTTC